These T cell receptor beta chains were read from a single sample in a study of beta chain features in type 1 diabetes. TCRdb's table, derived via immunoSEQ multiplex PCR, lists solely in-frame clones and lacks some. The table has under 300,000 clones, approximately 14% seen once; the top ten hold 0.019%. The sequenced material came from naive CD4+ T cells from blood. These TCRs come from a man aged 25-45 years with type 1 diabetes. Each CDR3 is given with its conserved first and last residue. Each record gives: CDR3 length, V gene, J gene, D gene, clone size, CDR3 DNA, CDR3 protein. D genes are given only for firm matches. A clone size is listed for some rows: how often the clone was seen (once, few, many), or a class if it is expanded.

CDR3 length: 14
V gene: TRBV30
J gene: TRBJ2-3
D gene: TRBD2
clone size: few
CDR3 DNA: TGTGCCTGGAGTGTTGGGGGGGGCACAGATACGCAGTATTTT
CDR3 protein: CAWSVGGGTDTQYF

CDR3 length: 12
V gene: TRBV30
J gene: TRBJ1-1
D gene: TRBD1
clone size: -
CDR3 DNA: TGTGCCTGGAGCCGACAGGGATCTGGAGCTTTCTTT
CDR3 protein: CAWSRQGSGAFF

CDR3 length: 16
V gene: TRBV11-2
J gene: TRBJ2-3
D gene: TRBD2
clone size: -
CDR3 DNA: TGTGCCAGCAGTAGGCTAGCGGGAGATGTGGCAGATACGCAGTATTTT
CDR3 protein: CASSRLAGDVADTQYF

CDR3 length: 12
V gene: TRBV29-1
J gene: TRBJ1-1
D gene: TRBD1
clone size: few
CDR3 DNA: TGCAGCTCCTGGGACAGGACCACTGAAGCTTTCTTT
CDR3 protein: CSSWDRTTEAFF

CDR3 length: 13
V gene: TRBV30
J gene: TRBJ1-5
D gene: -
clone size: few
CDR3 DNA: TGTGCCTGGAGTGGTGCAGGGGTTCAGCCCCAGCATTTT
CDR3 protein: CAWSGAGVQPQHF

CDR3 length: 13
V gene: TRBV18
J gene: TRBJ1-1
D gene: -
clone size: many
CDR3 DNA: TGTGCCAGCTCACCAGGGGCGAACACTGAAGCTTTCTTT
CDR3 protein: CASSPGANTEAFF

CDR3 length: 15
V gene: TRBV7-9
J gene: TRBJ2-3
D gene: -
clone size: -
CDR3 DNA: TGTGCCAGCAGCTCGCGTAAGCGGATCACAGATACGCAGTATTTT
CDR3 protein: CASSSRKRITDTQYF

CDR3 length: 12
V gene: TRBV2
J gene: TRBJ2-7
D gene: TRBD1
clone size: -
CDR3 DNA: TGTGCCACCCGACAGGGGGCCTACGAGCAGTACTTC
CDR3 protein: CATRQGAYEQYF

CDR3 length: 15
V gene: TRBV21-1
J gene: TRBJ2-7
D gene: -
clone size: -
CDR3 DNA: TGTGCCAGCCAGATAGCGGGAGTTTATGACTACGAGCAGTACTTC
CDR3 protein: CASQIAGVYDYEQYF

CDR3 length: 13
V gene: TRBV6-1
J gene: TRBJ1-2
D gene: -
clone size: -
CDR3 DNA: TGTGCCAGCAGCCCGGACAGTAACTATGGCTACACCTTC
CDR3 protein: CASSPDSNYGYTF

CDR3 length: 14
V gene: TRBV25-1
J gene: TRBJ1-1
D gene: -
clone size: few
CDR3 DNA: TGTGCCAGCAGTGCGACAGGAATGAACACTGAAGCTTTCTTT
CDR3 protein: CASSATGMNTEAFF

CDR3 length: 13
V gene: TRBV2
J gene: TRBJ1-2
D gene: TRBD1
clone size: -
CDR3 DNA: TGTGCCAGCAGATCCGGGACAGGGAATGGCTACACCTTC
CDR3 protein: CASRSGTGNGYTF

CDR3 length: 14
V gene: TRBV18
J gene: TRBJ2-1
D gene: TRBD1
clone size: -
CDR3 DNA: TGTGCCAGCTCACCTTACCAGGGGGAAGGTGAGCAGTTCTTC
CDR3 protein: CASSPYQGEGEQFF

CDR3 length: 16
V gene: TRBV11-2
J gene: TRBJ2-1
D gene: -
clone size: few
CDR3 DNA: TGTGCCAGCAGCTCCCCCGTCGGGGGGCGGTACAATGAGCAGTTCTTC
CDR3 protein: CASSSPVGGRYNEQFF

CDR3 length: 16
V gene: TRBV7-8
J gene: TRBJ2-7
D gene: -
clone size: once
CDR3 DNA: TGTGCCAGCAGCTTAGATTTGGGAGGGGGCTCCTACGAGCAGTACTTC
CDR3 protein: CASSLDLGGGSYEQYF

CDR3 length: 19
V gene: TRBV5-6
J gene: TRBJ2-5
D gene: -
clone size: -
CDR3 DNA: TGTGCCAGCAGCCCATCCGGGACAGGGGCTCTAGCGGGACAAGAGACCCAGTACTTC
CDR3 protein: CASSPSGTGALAGQETQYF

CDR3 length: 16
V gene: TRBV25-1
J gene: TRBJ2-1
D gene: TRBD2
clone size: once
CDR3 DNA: TGTGCCAGCAGTGAGGAACTAGCGGGAGGTCGATATGAGCAGTTCTTC
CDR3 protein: CASSEELAGGRYEQFF

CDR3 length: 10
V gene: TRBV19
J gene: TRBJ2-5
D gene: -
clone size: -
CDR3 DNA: TGTGCCAGTCGGGAGGAGACCCAGTACTTC
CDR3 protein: CASREETQYF

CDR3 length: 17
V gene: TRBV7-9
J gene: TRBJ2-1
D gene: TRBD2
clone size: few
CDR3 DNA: TGTGCCAGCAGCTTAAGGCTAGCGGGAATAGAACGGAATGAGCAGTTCTTC
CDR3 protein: CASSLRLAGIERNEQFF

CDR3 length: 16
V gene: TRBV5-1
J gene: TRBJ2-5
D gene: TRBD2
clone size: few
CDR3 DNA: TGCGCCAGCAGCTCGGGGGGACTAGCGAACCAAGAGACCCAGTACTTC
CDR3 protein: CASSSGGLANQETQYF

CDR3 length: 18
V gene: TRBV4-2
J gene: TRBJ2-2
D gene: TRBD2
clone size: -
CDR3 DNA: TGTGCCAGCAGCCAAATACTTCTAGCGGGGGGGTTCACCGGGGAGCTGTTTTTT
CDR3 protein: CASSQILLAGGFTGELFF

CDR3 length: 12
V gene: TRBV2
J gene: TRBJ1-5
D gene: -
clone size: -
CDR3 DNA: TGTGCCAGCAGTGGACAGTTCCCGCCCCAGCATTTT
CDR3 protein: CASSGQFPPQHF

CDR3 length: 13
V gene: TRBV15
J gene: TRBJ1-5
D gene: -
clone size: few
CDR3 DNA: TGTGCCACCAGCACCGAGGGGGATCAGCCCCAGCATTTT
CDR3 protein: CATSTEGDQPQHF

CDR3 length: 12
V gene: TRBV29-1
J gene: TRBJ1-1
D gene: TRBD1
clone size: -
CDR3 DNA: TGCAGCGGTGGACAGGGCGATTCTGAAGCTTTCTTT
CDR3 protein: CSGGQGDSEAFF

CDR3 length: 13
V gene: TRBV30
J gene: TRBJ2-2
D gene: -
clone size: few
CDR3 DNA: TGTGCCTGGAGCAAGCTAGAGGCCGGGGAGCTGTTTTTT
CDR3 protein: CAWSKLEAGELFF

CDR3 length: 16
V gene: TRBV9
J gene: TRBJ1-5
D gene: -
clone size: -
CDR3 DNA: TGTGCCAGCAGCGTGGGCCCGACAGGAAGCAATCAGCCCCAGCATTTT
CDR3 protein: CASSVGPTGSNQPQHF

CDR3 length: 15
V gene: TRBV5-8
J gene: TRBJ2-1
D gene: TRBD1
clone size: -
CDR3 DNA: TGTGCCAGCAGCTTGCTTTTCCAGGGGGCCAATGAGCAGTTCTTC
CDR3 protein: CASSLLFQGANEQFF

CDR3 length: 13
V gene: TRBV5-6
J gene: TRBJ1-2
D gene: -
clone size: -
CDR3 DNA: TGTGCCAGCATCCAAACAGGGTATGGTGGCTACACCTTC
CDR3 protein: CASIQTGYGGYTF